Described below is a single T cell receptor (beta chain) sequence and its context. The antigen remains undetermined. This sample was included in a study of cytomegalovirus exposure and HLA in healthy donors. Study-level results: The investigators catalogued some 150 TCR beta chains as cytomegalovirus-associated. That first-cohort TCR clusters tended to co-occur in the roughly 120 validation repertoires was found in a later analysis.

Profiled with immunoSEQ multiplex PCR; TCRdb holds only in-frame clones, not every one. The sample records approximately 120,000 clones, 90% to 96% being singletons. The CDR3 extends over 14 amino acids. Germline V gene data show CDR1 as LNHDA and CDR2 as SQIVND (reference sequence). The V end lost 4 bases, the J end lost 3 bases, and 10 bases lay between the germline ends. This chain links TRBV19 with TRBJ1-3; D is possibly TRBD1 (6 bases). The TCR was taken from a man between 18 and 29 years old in good health and CMV-seronegative. The material sequenced was PBMCs. CDR3: CASSSDRSGNTIYF. The CDR3 DNA follows: TGTGCCAGTAGTAGTGACAGGAGTGGAAACACCATATATTTT.